This TCR beta chain was sequenced during a study of prognosis after radiotherapy for stage I lung cancer (dated by TCRdb to 2020 to 2022). General notes on the study: About 20 stage I NSCLC patients were enrolled in Nanjing, China, between early 2018 and January 2019. Distant metastases were developed by four of the 19 patients after SBRT, at a median of around seven months, whereas no significant progression was observed in the other 15 patients. Squamous cell carcinoma histology was identified in 7 or 8 patients, and adenocarcinoma histology was identified in twelve patients. All patients were considered medically inoperable, owing to comorbidities in about a dozen and refusal of surgery in over 5. For each of the 20 or so patients, one blood sample was taken before SBRT and one after, so the study sequenced about 38 samples in total. The study profiled peripheral blood TCR beta repertoires from stage I NSCLC patients before and after stereotactic body radiotherapy and related them to distant failure. SBRT was not combined with any concurrent therapy in any patient. Oligometastatic NSCLC after surgical resection of the primary tumor was present in roughly 5 patients, while newly diagnosed primary stage I lung tumors were present in fourteen. The cohort included 10 to 15 men and several women, with a median age of about 79 years and a range of about 53 to 84 years. SBRT was given in 3 to 5 fractions with a biologically effective dose of at least 100 Gy, using image-guided IMRT or VMAT. Overall study outcomes, separate from this receptor: Whether the expanded TCR clones were tumor-specific was not determined. A decrease in unique TCR clone counts was observed after SBRT (median 10,088 before versus around 6,900 after; Wilcoxon paired P=0.011). The study was limited by the small cohort and short follow-up, and independent validation of the study findings is required. No adjustment for multiple comparisons was applied to any of the reported P values. TRBV and TRBJ usage frequencies reportedly varied with metastasis status, involving two V genes at baseline and several V and two J genes after SBRT. Post-SBRT Shannon entropy and its change from baseline were lower in patients who developed distant metastases; baseline Shannon entropy was not associated with metastases.

This clonotype was observed many times. The antigen it recognizes is unknown. No per-base quality is available; no much larger clone lies one base away. Two rounds of multiplex PCR were performed to amplify the TCR beta CDR3 region from genomic DNA. In the first PCR round, primers specific to each TRBV and TRBJ gene were used, and the primer sequences were filed in Chinese patent CN105087789A. The second PCR round used universal primers. The Roche High Pure PCR Template Preparation Kit was used to extract genomic DNA from frozen PBMCs. The libraries underwent paired-end sequencing with 151 bp reads on an Illumina HiSeq 3000. Concerning the study's data processing: Raw reads lacking the multiplex PCR primer sequences were removed with CutAdapt. High-quality paired reads were merged into contigs with PEAR. TRB V, D and J gene segments were assigned to each contig with MiXCR by alignment to reference sequences. CDR3 sequences were clustered by base quality and sequence similarity to remove sequencing errors. Shannon entropy, normalized by the natural log of the productive TCR sequence number, served as the measure of diversity. To get clonality, Shannon entropy was divided by the natural log of the number of unique clonotypes, and that result was subtracted from one. Progression-free survival cut-offs for repertoire metrics were chosen using the Youden index of ROC curves, with analyses run in R 3.5.3. TCRdb's own reprocessing of the public reads used fastp at Q25 and MiXCR and kept productive beta chains. Rows merge per CDR3 protein into single entries with the most common DNA and genes. These V and J calls originate from TCRdb's pipeline instead of the authors' own analysis. This sample gives about 25,000 distinct CDR3 sequences in total; roughly 34% of them show up just once. The biggest ten clones account for 62% of the sample.

The germline V gene (reference sequence) supplies CDR1 DFQATT and CDR2 SNEGSKA. The CDR3, cysteine through phenylalanine, is 15 amino acids long. Left in the record is the CDR3 DNA by itself, 45 bases read in frame from the first base. The V end gives up 1 base and the J end 8 bases, leaving 11 bases in the junction not matched to a gene. No patient had a history of other malignancies or prior chemotherapy or radiotherapy, and all had node-negative disease on CT and PET/CT. At each of two time points, roughly 5.7 milliliters of peripheral venous blood were collected into EDTA tubes. PBMCs were isolated by Ficoll-Paque Plus density-gradient centrifugation. Immediately after collection, samples were stored at -80 degrees C until analysis.

The V gene is TRBV20-1 and the J gene is TRBJ1-5; 7 central bases correspond to TRBD1. The TCR originated in a donor aged 50 or older with non-small cell lung cancer. Sequencing used PBMCs, obtained before or after stereotactic body radiation therapy (not recorded which). The DNA reads TGCAGTGCTAGAGTCACCCAGGGGGGCCTCGAGCCCCAGCATTTT. This translates into CSARVTQGGLEPQHF.